Shown below are 31 T cell receptor beta chains from a single sample sequenced in a study of tumor and adjacent non-tumor tissue in lung cancer. TCRbeta libraries were built with three rounds of nested PCR, modified from ARM-PCR. TCRdb redid the calling of the multiplex PCR reads with MiXCR, one entry per CDR3 protein. Altogether some 74,000 distinct CDR3 sequences are present, roughly two thirds being singletons, with the ten largest covering approximately 9.5%. RNA was extracted from bulk tissue without any cell sorting. The sequenced sample was lung tumor tissue. The receptors were gathered from a woman between 35 and 50 years old with non-small cell lung cancer.

Notes on this clonotype: One junction end disagrees with the germline gene, perhaps due to a read error. The genes are TRBV11-2 and TRBJ2-1, with 9 bases matching TRBD2. Germline V gene sequence: CDR1 SGHAT, CDR2 FQNNGV. The CDR3 is 15 amino acids. CDR3 sequence (DNA): TGTGCCAGCAGCCTGGGACTAGCAACCTATAATGAGCAGCTCTTC. It codes for CASSLGLATYNEQLF.

For this clonotype: This sequence may be a read error, since a much larger clone differs from it by one base. V is TRBV5-4 and J is TRBJ1-2; D gene ambiguous. The V end was cut by 4 bases, the J end by 4 bases, with 14 bases between. Per germline, CDR1 SGHNT and CDR2 YYREEE (reference sequence). This CDR3 spans 14 amino acids. In DNA form, the CDR3 reads TGTGCCAGCAGCCCGTGCCGAATGGGCTATGGCTACACCTTC. It yields the protein CASSPCRMGYGYTF.

This chain uses TRBV6-6 with TRBJ1-5; tentatively, D is TRBD1 (5 bases). In germline, CDR1 is MNHNY, CDR2 SVGAGI (reference sequence). This CDR3 is built from 14 residues. V dropped 8 bases and J dropped 3 bases, with 14 bases sitting between them. For the CDR3, the DNA is TGTGCCAGCGGTTTACAGGCTTACAATCAGCCCCAGCATTTT. This gives the protein CASGLQAYNQPQHF.

This clonotype was observed at least ten times. CDR3 amino acids: CASSSKRGVSYNEQFF. As DNA, the CDR3 is TGTGCCAGCAGCTCGAAGCGGGGGGTCTCCTACAATGAGCAGTTCTTC. The rearrangement uses TRBV7-9 and TRBJ2-1; 9 bases match TRBD2. This CDR3 comprises 16 residues. Germline-derived CDR1 and CDR2 are SEHNR and FQNEAQ (reference sequence). V lost 4 bases, J lost 0 bases, and 4 bases stayed unmatched.

For this clonotype: It is likely a read error, because the conserved phenylalanine at the end of the CDR3 is missing. The limits of the CDR3 on the DNA are not certain, so only TCRdb's listed CDR3 is given. The chain employs TRBV6-6 and TRBJ2-7; the table's D call, TRBD1, has no DNA check behind it. The germline gives CDR1 MNHNY, CDR2 SVGAGI (reference sequence). The CDR3 is 13 amino acids long, termini counted. The CDR3 spells CASSPGGRYEHYI.

This clonotype was detected only a few times. The rearrangement joins TRBV20-1 to TRBJ2-3; TRBD1 might be the D (6 bases). Trimming removed 5 bases at V and 8 bases at J, with 20 bases between. The CDR3 runs to 14 residues. Germline assignment: CDR1 DFQATT and CDR2 SNEGSKA (reference sequence). DNA for the CDR3: TGCAGTGCTTACCCGCCAGGGCAGGGGCCTACGCAGTATTTT. This translates into CSAYPPGQGPTQYF.

This clonotype was seen many times. The V call is TRBV5-6, the J call TRBJ2-4; D gene unclear. Deletions cut 1 base from V and 5 bases from J, with 4 bases between. The germline V gene encodes CDR1 SGHDT and CDR2 YYEEEE. The CDR3 length is 12 residues. In nucleotides, the CDR3 is TGTGCCAGCAGCTTGCTCCAAAACATTCAGTACTTC. It encodes CASSLLQNIQYF.

This clonotype showed up just a few times. The chain carries TRBV7-9 and TRBJ2-1; 9 positions match TRBD2. CDR1 and CDR2 from the germline V gene are SEHNR and FQNEAQ (reference sequence). CDR3 length: 15 amino acids. The trim removed 2 bases at V and 7 bases at J, leaving 6 bases unmatched. Written as DNA, the CDR3 is TGTGCCAGCAGCTTAAATAGCGGGAGTCTAAATGAGCAGTTCTTC. Its protein product is CASSLNSGSLNEQFF.

Comment on this clonotype: Likely a read error: the CDR3 ends without its conserved phenylalanine or tryptophan. This chain joins TRBV12-3 or TRBV12-4 and TRBJ1-6, with D possibly being TRBD1 (5 bases). There are 14 residues in the CDR3. CDR3 loop: CASSSGGPGSPLHS. Here the CDR3 DNA reads TGCGCCAGCAGTTCCGGGGGACCAGGTTCACCCCTCCACTCT.

This clonotype has a single count. Germline and junction disagree at one end, which may indicate a read error. CDR3 sequence (DNA): TGTGCCACCTGTGATTCCACGGGGTGGACCCAGTACTTC. Translation: CATCDSTGWTQYF. This rearrangement joins TRBV24-1 to TRBJ2-5, with D tentatively TRBD2 (5 bases). The CDR3 covers 13 residues. The germline gives CDR1 KGHDR, CDR2 SFDVKD.

A note on this clonotype: It is likely a read error, because the conserved phenylalanine at the end of the CDR3 is missing. The chain links TRBV11-3 to TRBJ2-1; TRBD2 aligns across 8 bases. Germline V gene data show CDR1 as SGHNT and CDR2 as YENEEA. The CDR3 is 16 residues long. This chain's CDR3 is CPSSRRGVAGYNEQFS. The CDR3 region has the DNA TGTCCCAGCAGCAGGCGGGGCGTAGCGGGGTACAATGAGCAGTTCTCC.

Points on this clonotype: One end of the junction is discordant with germline, which a read error may explain. The chain has TRBV4-1 and TRBJ2-1; D unclear. CDR1 and CDR2 (germline): MGHRA, YSYEKL. The CDR3 totals 12 residues. The CDR3 region is CANSHRGHPQFF. CDR3 DNA sequence: TGCGCCAACAGCCATAGAGGCCACCCGCAGTTCTTC.

With regard to this clonotype: Sequence at one end of the junction differs from germline and may be a read error. This chain links TRBV6-6 with TRBJ1-1, with 7 bases lining up with TRBD1. The CDR3 has 15 residues. Germline-derived CDR1 and CDR2 are MNHNY and SVGAGI (reference sequence). The CDR3 coding sequence is TGTGTCAGCAGTTACGACAGGGTTGTAAACACTGAAGCTTTCTTT. Protein product: CVSSYDRVVNTEAFF.

The chain employs TRBV4-1 and TRBJ1-5; D remains ambiguous. The germline gives CDR1 MGHRA, CDR2 YSYEKL. Trimming removed 10 bases at V and 4 bases at J, with 20 bases between. The CDR3 contains 15 residues. The CDR3: CANSQTRNRNQPQHF. For the CDR3, the DNA is TGCGCCAATAGCCAAACCCGAAACCGAAATCAGCCCCAGCATTTT.

Turning to this clonotype: At one end, the junction sequence differs from germline, possibly due to a read error. V usage is TRBV4-1 and J usage is TRBJ2-3; 7 nucleotides match TRBD1. The CDR3 totals 16 residues. The germline V gene has CDR1 MGHRA and CDR2 YSYEKL. The CDR3 coding sequence is TGCGCCAGCAGCCAAGGCACTGACAGGGTGGGTGATATGCAGTATTTT. It encodes CASSQGTDRVGDMQYF.

Comments on this clonotype: The junction departs from the called germline gene at one end, perhaps through a read error. CDR3 loop: CASSQGWLAGGIDTRYF. The CDR3 nucleotides are TGCGCCAGCAGCCAAGGGTGGTTAGCGGGAGGAATTGATACGCGGTATTTT. The chain couples TRBV4-1 to TRBJ2-3; 10 nucleotides match TRBD2. Per the germline V gene, CDR1 is MGHRA and CDR2 is YSYEKL. The CDR3 has 17 amino acids.

V gene TRBV12-3 or TRBV12-4 combines with J gene TRBJ1-5; D unclear. The J call is in doubt because the DNA end fits TRBJ2-3 better. The CDR3 totals 12 residues. The CDR3 nucleotides are TGTGCCAGCAGTTATGCTTCTCAGTCCCAGTATTTT. Amino acids: CASSYASQSQYF.

For this clonotype: The junction and the germline gene differ at one end; a read error may be behind it. J is TRBJ1-5 and V is TRBV5-1, with D perhaps TRBD1 (6 bases). CDR3 length: 15 residues. Germline CDR1 is SGHRS and CDR2 is YFSETQ. The CDR3 nucleotides read TGCACCAGCAGCTTGGGGGGCGATAGTAATCAGCCCCAGCATTTT. Amino acid sequence: CTSSLGGDSNQPQHF.

Notes on this clonotype: The junction differs from germline at one of its ends, possibly a read error. The chain combines TRBV5-1 with TRBJ2-2, with TRBD2 matching over 11 bases. This CDR3 spans 16 amino acids. Germline lookup yields CDR1 SGHRS and CDR2 YFSETQ. The CDR3 coding sequence is TGCGCCTGCAGCCGCCTGACTAGCGGGACAGCCGGAGAGCTGTTTTTT. Protein product: CACSRLTSGTAGELFF.

This clonotype has only one observation. V gene TRBV7-9 combines with J gene TRBJ1-3, with a tentative D call TRBD1 (5 bases). The V gene's germline CDR1 is SEHNR and CDR2 FQNEAQ (reference sequence). The V end lost 10 bases, the J end lost 0 bases, and 13 bases lay between the germline ends. This CDR3 contains 14 residues. The CDR3 nucleotides are TGTGCCAAGAGCTTGCAGGGCTCTGGAAACACCATATATTTT. Amino acids: CAKSLQGSGNTIYF.

In this sample, this clonotype turned up a few times. A much larger clone lies a single base off, so this may be a read error. This rearrangement joins TRBV6-6 to TRBJ2-5, with D possibly being TRBD1 (6 bases). This CDR3 spans 11 amino acids. Looked up from germline, CDR1 is MNHNY and CDR2 is SVGAGI (reference sequence). CDR3 sequence (DNA): TGTGTCAGCACAACAGGGGAGACCCAGTACTTC. It specifies CVSTTGETQYF.

A note on this clonotype: Germline and junction disagree at one end, which may indicate a read error. V and J are TRBV6-6 and TRBJ1-6; possible D gene TRBD1, 5 bases. CDR1 and CDR2 (germline): MNHNY, SVGAGI (reference sequence). This CDR3 region has 15 residues. CDR3: CASSLRTREYSPLHF. In nucleotides, the CDR3 is TGTGCCAGCAGTTTAAGGACAAGGGAGTATTCACCTCTCCACTTT.

For this clonotype: Its ends do not fully match the called genes, so a read error is possible. The chain recombines TRBV11-2 with TRBJ2-3; the match to TRBD2 covers 8 bases. This CDR3 region has 15 residues. CDR1 and CDR2 from the germline V gene are SGHAT and FQNNGV. The CDR3: CASSSLTGGADTQYF. CDR3 sequence (DNA): TGTGCCAGCAGCTCACTAACGGGGGGGGCAGATACGCAATATTTT.

V is TRBV12-3 or TRBV12-4 and J is TRBJ2-1, with TRBD2 identical over 9 bases. CDR3 length: 19 residues. V lost 5 bases to trimming and J lost 3 bases; unmatched junction nucleotides: 17. The DNA of the CDR3 is TGTGCCAGCAGTCTTAAAGGGGGCCTAGCGGGGAGCTTCTACAATGAGCAGTTCTTC. Its translation is CASSLKGGLAGSFYNEQFF.

This clonotype came up many times. J is TRBJ2-7 and V is TRBV10-3, with D possibly matching TRBD2 (5 bases). V lost 8 bases to trimming and J lost 3 bases, with 11 bases between them. The CDR3 contains 12 residues. In germline, CDR1 is ENHRY, CDR2 SYGVKD. The CDR3 loop is CAIGGLNYEQYF. The CDR3 coding sequence is TGTGCCATCGGCGGGTTAAACTACGAGCAGTACTTC.

Note on this clonotype: At one end, the junction sequence differs from germline, possibly due to a read error. The chain has TRBV29-1 and TRBJ2-5, with 8 bases fitting TRBD1. Per germline, CDR1 SQVTM and CDR2 ANQGSEA. This CDR3 spans 15 amino acids. CDR3 sequence (DNA): TGTAGCGTTGTAGTATGGGACAGGAGTCATGAGACCCAGTACTTC. Amino acid sequence: CSVVVWDRSHETQYF.

In the case of this clonotype: Germline and junction disagree at one end, which may indicate a read error. The chain is built from TRBV29-1 and TRBJ2-1; no reliable D call. The germline V gene has CDR1 SQVTM and CDR2 ANQGSEA. The CDR3 sequence is 11 residues long. CDR3 sequence: CSISSDIEQLF. CDR3 in DNA: TGCAGCATTTCCTCCGACATTGAGCAGCTCTTC.

Remarks on this clonotype: Possible read error: a much larger clone is one base away. The chain joins TRBV28 to TRBJ1-5, with D perhaps TRBD1 (6 bases). This CDR3 is built from 14 residues. V gave up 2 bases and J gave up 6 bases, with 11 bases separating them. Looked up from germline, CDR1 is MDHEN and CDR2 is SYDVKM. The CDR3 region has the DNA TGTGCCAGCAGTTTAATTGGGGGCACTCAGCCCCAGCATTTT. Protein: CASSLIGGTQPQHF.

The sample holds many counts of this clonotype. V is TRBV7-9 and J is TRBJ1-1, with D hard to call. The CDR3 runs to 13 residues. The V end lost 1 base, the J end lost 7 bases, and 10 bases lay between the germline ends. Germline-derived CDR1 and CDR2 are SEHNR and FQNEAQ (reference sequence). DNA for the CDR3: TGTGCCAGCAGCTTAGATCTCTATGGTGAAGCTTTCTTT. Protein product: CASSLDLYGEAFF.

To note about this clonotype: One junction end disagrees with the germline gene, perhaps due to a read error. The gene calls are TRBV30 and TRBJ2-7; D tentatively fits TRBD1 or TRBD2 (5 bases each). The CDR3 loop spans 14 amino acids. Germline V gene sequence: CDR1 GTSNPN, CDR2 SVGIG (reference sequence). In DNA, the CDR3 is TGTGCCTGGAGTGTCGGCAGGGAGTACGACGAGCAGTACTTT. It codes for CAWSVGREYDEQYF.

This clonotype was counted ten times or more. The gene calls are TRBV5-1 and TRBJ1-6; D ambiguous. Germline CDR1 SGHRS, CDR2 YFSETQ. This CDR3 has 15 amino acids. V lost 2 bases, J lost 5 bases, and 11 bases lay in between. CDR3 bases: TGCGCCAGCAGCTTTACGGGAAGCGATAATTCACCCCTCCACTTT. This translates into CASSFTGSDNSPLHF.